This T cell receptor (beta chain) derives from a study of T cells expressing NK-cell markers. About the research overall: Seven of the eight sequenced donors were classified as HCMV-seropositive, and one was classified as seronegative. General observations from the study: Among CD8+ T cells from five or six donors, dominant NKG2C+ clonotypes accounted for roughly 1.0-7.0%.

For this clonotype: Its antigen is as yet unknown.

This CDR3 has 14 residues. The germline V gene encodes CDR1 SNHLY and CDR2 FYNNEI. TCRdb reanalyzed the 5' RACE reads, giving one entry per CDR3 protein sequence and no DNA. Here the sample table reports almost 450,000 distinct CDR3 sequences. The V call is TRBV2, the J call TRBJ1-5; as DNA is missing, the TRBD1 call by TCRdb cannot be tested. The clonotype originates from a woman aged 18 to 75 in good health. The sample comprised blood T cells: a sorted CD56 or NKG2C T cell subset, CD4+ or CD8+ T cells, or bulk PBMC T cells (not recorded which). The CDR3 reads CASTGQGSRQPQHF.